The source of this T cell receptor (beta chain) is a study of control samples from healthy donors and cancer patients (dated by TCRdb to about 2020). This clone was observed a single time. There is no known antigen for this receptor. Base qualities are not recorded, but no much larger clone differs from it by a single base. CDR1 is given as SGHAT and CDR2 as FQDESV, both from the germline V gene (reference sequence). V loses 5 bases, J loses 7 bases, and the germline ends lie 11 bases apart. Taken from cysteine to phenylalanine, the CDR3 has 13 residues. The only DNA kept is the CDR3, 39 bases in frame from the first base. The library came from the immunoSEQ multiplex PCR assay. TCRdb mirrors the immuneACCESS table, restricted to in-frame sequences. Some clones are absent from its copies; in checked studies, under half trace to an unresolved V gene, and the reason for the others is unknown. Recorded for this sample are approximately 190,000 clones; 91% of them occurred a single time. The ten largest make up 1.8% of the sample.

The sequence came from a man aged 25-45 years in good health. The rearrangement combines TRBV11-1 with TRBJ1-4; no D gene call is confident. Material for sequencing was blood. Here the CDR3 is given as CASSVPGGEKLFF. The DNA reads as follows: TGTGCCAGCAGCGTACCCGGAGGTGAAAAACTGTTTTTT.